This TCR beta chain was sequenced during a study of T cells after yellow fever vaccination. 5'RACE template switching produced TCR cDNA carrying a universal primer site and UMIs. MiXCR, run by TCRdb on the 5' RACE reads, gives a single entry per CDR3 protein. This sample has 600,000 to 750,000 distinct CDR3 sequences, with around an eighth found just once. This clonotype was counted a few times. Its antigen is unknown. The CDR3 sequence is 17 residues long. CDR1 and CDR2 from the germline V gene are MDHEN and SYDVKM. V was trimmed by 4 bases and J by 0 bases, leaving 17 bases between them. Study conclusions and caveats: In post-booster samples, most primary-vaccination clones reappeared (about 95% CD4, 88% CD8).

Sequenced here: PBMCs, sampled on the day of the yellow fever booster vaccination. The chain carries TRBV28 and TRBJ2-3, with D tentatively TRBD1 or TRBD2 (5 bases each). The sequence derives from a man in his thirties or forties who received the YFV17D yellow fever vaccine. The CDR3 DNA reads TGTGCCAGCAGTTCCCCGGGGTGGGACGCTAGCACAGATACGCAGTATTTT. This codes for CASSSPGWDASTDTQYF. Drawing the rest from reference TRBV28 and TRBJ2-3, the complete variable domain is DVKVTQSSRYLVKRTGEKVFLECVQDMDHENMFWYRQDPGLGLRLIYFSYDVKMKEKGDIPEGYSVSREKKERFSLILESASTNQTSMYLCASSSPGWDASTDTQYFGPGTRLTVL.